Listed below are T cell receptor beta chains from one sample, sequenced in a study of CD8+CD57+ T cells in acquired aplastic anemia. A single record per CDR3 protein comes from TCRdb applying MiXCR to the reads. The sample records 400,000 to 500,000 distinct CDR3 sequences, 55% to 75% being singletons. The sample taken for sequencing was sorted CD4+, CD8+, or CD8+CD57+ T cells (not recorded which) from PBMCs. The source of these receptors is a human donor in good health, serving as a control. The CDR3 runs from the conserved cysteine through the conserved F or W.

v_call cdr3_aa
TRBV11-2 CASSLGTGGLTDTQYF
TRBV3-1 CASSQDGELPGYYGYTF
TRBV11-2 CASSSGAVCSPLHF
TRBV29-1 CSVEGVGWGQGRDTQYF
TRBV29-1 CSLSGGAYEQYF
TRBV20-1 CSAREGGRDTDTQYF
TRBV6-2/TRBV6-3 CASIWKRTEKQFF
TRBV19 CASSISSNGPQTQYF
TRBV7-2 CASSSRDTSVQYF
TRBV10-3 CAISESDSIQETQYF
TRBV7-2 CASSFYKRPGYGYTF
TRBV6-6 CASSYSAAGTGGEKLFF
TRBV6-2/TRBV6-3 CASIGTGTRMNTEAFF
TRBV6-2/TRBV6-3 CASSYVGGRPQHF
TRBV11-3 CASSLESNSPLHF
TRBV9 CASSNLTYGYTF
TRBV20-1 CSAKVNTNYYF
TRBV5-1 CASSHGDRAEAFF
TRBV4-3 CASSQEQGNDYGYTF
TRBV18 CASSPHGLAGETQYF
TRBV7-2 CASSGGRGEYIELFF
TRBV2 CASQGGSCNEQFF
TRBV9 CASSVWGQNSPPLHF
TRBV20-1 CSARTGLAEAFF
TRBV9 CASSTGTGVGYTF
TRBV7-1 CASSSGPEDTQYF
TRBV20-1 CSAIPPDRVSYEQYF
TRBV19 CASRPPGQGSYEQYF
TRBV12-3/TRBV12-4 CASSSSGGAEQFF
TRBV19 CASSMTAYSNQPQYF
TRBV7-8 CASSARGSVNTGELFF
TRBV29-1 CSVDGQGGETQYF
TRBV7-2 CASSFTGPVLETQYF
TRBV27 CASSRGGTANEKLFF
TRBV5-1 CASSAAPQETGYTF
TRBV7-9 CASSRYVGLETQYF
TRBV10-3 CAISESPHEQYF
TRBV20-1 CSARGGPSETQYF
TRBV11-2 CASSKTSGGSYNEQFF
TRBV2 CASSGLYEQYF
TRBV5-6 CASSPALTGGLFF
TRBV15 CASSQEGGSYPSSTEAFF
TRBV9 CASSVGQNYGYTYF
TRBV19 CASSIGTGWYEQYF
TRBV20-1 CSARAGTGYQPQHF
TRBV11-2 CASSSQGHAEAFF
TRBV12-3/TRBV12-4 CASGRDGLRDEKLFF
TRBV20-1 CSAPRGRRGYGYTF
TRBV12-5 CASGFLAGGYNEQFF
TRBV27 CASSSPGQGHKAFF
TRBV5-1 CASSRDAYEQYF
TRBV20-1 CSAREGGGTEAFF
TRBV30 CAWSGTGAFTNTQYF
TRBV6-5 CASSPGTPNYEQYF
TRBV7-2 CASSLNGQSYGDTQYF
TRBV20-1 CSAPRRGQGAYEQYF
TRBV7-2 CASSFYRGQGQPQHF